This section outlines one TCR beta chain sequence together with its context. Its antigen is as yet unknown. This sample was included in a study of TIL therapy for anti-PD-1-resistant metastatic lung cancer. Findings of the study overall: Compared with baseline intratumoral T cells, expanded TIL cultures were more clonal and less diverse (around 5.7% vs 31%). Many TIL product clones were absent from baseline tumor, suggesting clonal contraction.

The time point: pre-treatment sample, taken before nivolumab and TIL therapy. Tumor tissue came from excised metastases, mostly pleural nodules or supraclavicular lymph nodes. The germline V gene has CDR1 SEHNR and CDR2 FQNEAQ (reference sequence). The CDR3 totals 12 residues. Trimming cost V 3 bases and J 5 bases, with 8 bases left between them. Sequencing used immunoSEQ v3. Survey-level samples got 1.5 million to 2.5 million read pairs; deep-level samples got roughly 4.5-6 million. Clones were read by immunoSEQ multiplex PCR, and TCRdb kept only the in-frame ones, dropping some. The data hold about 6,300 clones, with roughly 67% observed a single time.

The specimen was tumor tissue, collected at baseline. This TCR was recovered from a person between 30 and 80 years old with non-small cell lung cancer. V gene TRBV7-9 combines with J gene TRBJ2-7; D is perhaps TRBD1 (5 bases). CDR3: CASSLARDEQYF. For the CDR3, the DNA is TGTGCCAGCAGCTTGGCCAGGGACGAGCAGTACTTC.